This T cell receptor beta chain was recovered during a study of Graves' ophthalmopathy and Graves' hyperthyroidism. CDR3 regions of TCR beta were amplified from RNA transcripts. Investigators did first-round RT-PCR with HTBI primers, then second-round multiplex PCR. TCRdb recomputed calls from the multiplex PCR reads with MiXCR, one row per CDR3 protein. The repertoire includes a few hundred thousand distinct CDR3 sequences, approximately 15% of them detected once, and roughly 7% sits in the top ten. V was pared by 6 bases and J by 3 bases, with 15 bases between. The CDR3 length is 14 residues. This clonotype has a count of ten or more.

The chain couples TRBV12-3 or TRBV12-4 to TRBJ2-7, with a possible D match to TRBD2 (5 bases). Sequenced input: peripheral blood. The source of this sequence is a woman between 18 and 29 years old with stable Graves' hyperthyroidism. The chain's CDR3 is CASSRGQNRYEQYF. DNA for the CDR3: TGTGCCAGCAGCCGGGGTCAGAACCGCTACGAGCAGTACTTC.